A selection of T cell receptor beta chains follows, all from one sample in a study of Graves' ophthalmopathy and Graves' hyperthyroidism. TCRdb re-derived calls from the multiplex PCR reads in MiXCR, one entry per CDR3 protein. The table records hundreds of thousands of distinct CDR3 sequences, under 25% of them present only once. The sequencing sample was made of peripheral blood. The receptors derive from a woman younger than 35 with stable Graves' hyperthyroidism. The CDR3 runs from the conserved cysteine through the conserved F or W. Each record gives: J gene, clone size, V gene, D gene, CDR3 protein, CDR3 DNA. The D gene is left open where the match is weak. The size field is filled for only some rows; it gives once, few, many or a size class.

TRBJ1-1	-	TRBV28	TRBD1	CASRLTGTGYAFF	TGTGCCAGCAGACTGACCGGGACAGGGTACGCTTTCTTT
TRBJ1-2	many	TRBV27	TRBD1	CASSTGTGGANGYTF	TGTGCCAGCAGCACCGGGACAGGGGGCGCGAATGGCTACACCTTC
TRBJ2-5	many	TRBV28	-	CASRAEETQYF	TGTGCCAGCAGGGCCGAAGAGACCCAGTACTTC
TRBJ1-1	many	TRBV2	-	CASSEESFTEAFF	TGTGCCAGCAGTGAAGAGTCGTTCACTGAAGCTTTCTTT
TRBJ2-5	-	TRBV12-3/TRBV12-4	-	CASNNKETQYF	TGTGCCAGCAATAACAAAGAGACCCAGTACTTC
TRBJ2-7	many	TRBV7-2	TRBD2	CASTGTSASYEQYF	TGTGCCAGCACCGGGACTAGCGCCTCCTACGAGCAGTACTTC
TRBJ1-5	many	TRBV15	-	CATSRARSPQHF	TGTGCCACCAGCAGAGCACGATCGCCCCAGCATTTT
TRBJ2-5	many	TRBV29-1	-	CSVDGVRETQYF	TGCAGCGTTGATGGGGTACGAGAGACCCAGTACTTC
TRBJ1-5	-	TRBV20-1	-	CSASRNEPQHF	TGCAGTGCTAGCCGGAACGAGCCCCAGCATTTT
TRBJ2-5	many	TRBV12-3/TRBV12-4	TRBD1	CASSGQAQETQYF	TGTGCCAGCAGCGGACAGGCCCAAGAGACCCAGTACTTC
TRBJ2-5	many	TRBV29-1	TRBD2	CSAGLILETQYF	TGCAGCGCGGGACTAATTTTGGAGACCCAGTACTTC
TRBJ2-7	many	TRBV18	-	CASSVTGTPSYEQYF	TGTGCCAGCTCAGTTACCGGGACACCCTCCTACGAGCAGTACTTC
TRBJ2-7	many	TRBV10-3	TRBD2	CAVLSVSGSYEQYF	TGTGCCGTCTTGTCAGTTAGCGGGAGTTACGAGCAGTACTTC
TRBJ1-1	many	TRBV2	-	CASSETTTNTEAFF	TGTGCCAGCAGTGAAACAACGACGAACACTGAAGCTTTCTTT
TRBJ2-1	-	TRBV7-3	TRBD2	CASSSSGATYNEQFF	TGTGCCAGCAGCTCTAGCGGAGCTACCTACAATGAGCAGTTCTTC
TRBJ2-5	many	TRBV2	-	CASSVDVYQETQYF	TGTGCCAGCAGTGTGGACGTCTACCAAGAGACCCAGTACTTC
TRBJ2-1	few	TRBV4-1	-	CASSQGLTSSYNEQFF	TGCGCCAGCAGCCAAGGGCTCACCAGCTCCTACAATGAGCAGTTCTTC
TRBJ2-2	few	TRBV20-1	-	CSLTRQNTGELFF	TGCAGTCTAACCCGGCAGAACACCGGGGAGCTGTTTTTT
TRBJ2-7	-	TRBV5-1	-	CASSYREPYEQYF	TGCGCCAGCAGCTATCGGGAACCCTACGAGCAGTACTTC
TRBJ1-5	few	TRBV6-1	-	CASASDPYSNQPQHF	TGTGCCAGCGCCTCGGACCCATATAGCAATCAGCCCCAGCATTTT
TRBJ1-2	many	TRBV6-2/TRBV6-3	-	CASSYSGPRYGYTF	TGTGCCAGCAGTTACTCGGGACCCAGATATGGCTACACCTTC
TRBJ2-7	few	TRBV7-2	-	CASSFSGAREQYF	TGTGCCAGCAGCTTCTCAGGTGCTCGCGAGCAGTACTTC
TRBJ2-7	-	TRBV4-1	-	CASSPLTRSSYEQYF	TGCGCCAGCAGCCCTCTGACTCGAAGCTCCTACGAGCAGTACTTC
TRBJ1-2	-	TRBV7-9	TRBD1	CASSADRDGGYTF	TGTGCCAGCAGCGCGGACAGGGACGGTGGCTACACCTTC
TRBJ1-1	many	TRBV6-1	TRBD1	CATAGDRGYTEAFF	TGTGCCACCGCGGGGGACAGGGGTTACACTGAAGCTTTCTTT
TRBJ1-1	once	TRBV13	-	CASSLGLLDSGTEAFF	TGTGCCAGCAGCTTAGGCCTCTTGGACTCGGGGACTGAAGCTTTCTTT
TRBJ2-4	many	TRBV7-9	TRBD1	CASSLGTAQNIQYF	TGTGCCAGCAGCCTAGGGACAGCTCAAAACATTCAGTACTTC
TRBJ2-4	many	TRBV12-3/TRBV12-4	-	CASTQPTVTIQYF	TGTGCCAGCACCCAACCGACAGTAACCATTCAGTACTTC
TRBJ1-1	many	TRBV30	-	CAWSELTGGTEAFF	TGTGCCTGGAGTGAACTGACAGGAGGAACTGAAGCTTTCTTT
TRBJ1-2	few	TRBV11-3	-	CASSLMPGANYGYTF	TGTGCCAGCAGCTTAATGCCAGGGGCTAACTATGGCTACACCTTC
TRBJ2-5	many	TRBV7-6	-	CASSSAWGETQYF	TGTGCCAGCAGCTCCGCTTGGGGAGAGACCCAGTACTTC
TRBJ2-4	many	TRBV12-5	TRBD2	CASGFGWRELAKNIKYF	TGTGCTAGTGGTTTTGGGTGGCGGGAGCTAGCCAAAAACATTAAGTACTTC
TRBJ1-1	many	TRBV19	-	CASSIDSRRGTEAFF	TGTGCCAGTAGTATCGACAGCCGGCGAGGGACTGAAGCTTTCTTT
TRBJ1-2	many	TRBV12-5	TRBD1	CAILNRDRDYGYTF	TGTGCCATCTTAAACCGGGACAGAGACTATGGCTACACCTTC
TRBJ2-7	-	TRBV28	-	CSSSLGHGKYEQYF	TGTTCCAGCAGTTTGGGACACGGTAAATACGAGCAGTACTTC
TRBJ2-2	many	TRBV29-1	TRBD2	CSVEAGANTGELFF	TGCAGCGTTGAGGCGGGAGCGAACACCGGGGAGCTGTTTTTT
TRBJ1-6	many	TRBV6-1	-	CASSEFSFRGPRNYNSPLHF	TGTGCCAGCAGTGAATTTAGCTTTAGGGGACCGAGAAATTATAATTCACCCCTCCACTTT
TRBJ1-2	many	TRBV11-2	TRBD1	CASSSSGGANYGYTF	TGTGCCAGCAGCTCCTCAGGGGGAGCTAACTATGGCTACACCTTC
TRBJ2-5	many	TRBV6-1	-	CASTGVLETQYF	TGTGCCAGCACAGGGGTTCTAGAGACCCAGTACTTC
TRBJ2-7	many	TRBV9	-	CVSSVGGSYEQYF	TGTGTCAGCAGCGTAGGGGGCTCCTACGAGCAGTACTTC
TRBJ2-2	many	TRBV20-1	TRBD2	CSARSSGSFGELFF	TGCAGTGCTAGATCTAGCGGGAGCTTTGGGGAGCTGTTTTTT
TRBJ1-3	-	TRBV7-8	-	CASSLGQTGLYTGNTIYF	TGTGCCAGCAGCTTAGGACAGACCGGGCTTTATACGGGAAACACCATATATTTT
TRBJ1-5	-	TRBV2	-	CASSEALVRNQPQHF	TGTGCCAGCAGTGAAGCGCTTGTCCGCAATCAGCCCCAGCATTTT
TRBJ2-5	-	TRBV7-7	-	CASSTDPRETQYF	TGTGCTAGCAGCACGGACCCCCGAGAGACCCAGTACTTC
TRBJ2-5	many	TRBV29-1	-	CSAAGSERETQYF	TGCAGCGCCGCCGGGAGCGAGCGGGAGACCCAGTACTTC
TRBJ2-5	many	TRBV24-1	-	CATSDLTETQYF	TGTGCCACCAGTGATTTGACAGAGACCCAGTACTTC
TRBJ2-5	-	TRBV6-2/TRBV6-3	-	CAISPGATWETLYF	TGTGCCATCAGTCCAGGGGCGACATGGGAGACCCTGTACTTC
TRBJ2-7	-	TRBV7-2	-	CASSFQPVQYYEQYF	TGTGCCAGCAGCTTCCAACCTGTACAGTACTACGAGCAGTACTTC
TRBJ1-1	many	TRBV12-3/TRBV12-4	-	CASSPGGIGEAFF	TGTGCCAGCAGCCCGGGGGGAATTGGTGAAGCTTTCTTT
TRBJ1-1	-	TRBV6-2/TRBV6-3	TRBD1	CASSYSQGTGGEDTEAFF	TGTGCCAGCAGTTACAGTCAAGGGACAGGGGGCGAGGACACTGAAGCTTTCTTT
TRBJ2-7	once	TRBV7-2	TRBD2	CASSFGLAGNAYEQYF	TGTGCCAGCAGCTTCGGGCTAGCGGGGAATGCCTACGAGCAGTACTTC
TRBJ2-3	many	TRBV11-2	-	CASSSSLADTQYF	TGTGCCAGCAGCTCCTCTCTAGCAGATACGCAGTATTTT
TRBJ2-7	many	TRBV5-1	-	CASSLGGVNEQYF	TGCGCCAGCAGCTTGGGAGGGGTTAACGAGCAGTACTTC
TRBJ1-1	many	TRBV11-2	-	CASSNRDLDWDTEAFF	TGTGCCAGCAGCAACCGGGACCTAGATTGGGACACTGAAGCTTTCTTT
TRBJ2-7	many	TRBV11-2	-	CASSLDRVTYEQYF	TGTGCCAGCAGCTTAGATAGGGTTACCTACGAGCAGTACTTC
TRBJ2-7	many	TRBV6-2/TRBV6-3	TRBD2	CASSTPAGEPPREQYF	TGTGCCAGCAGTACTCCAGCGGGAGAGCCTCCGCGGGAGCAGTACTTC
TRBJ2-1	many	TRBV2	TRBD2	CASTQETSGNNEQFF	TGTGCCAGCACTCAGGAGACTAGCGGGAACAATGAGCAGTTCTTC
TRBJ1-2	many	TRBV6-1	-	CASRSGQADNYGYTF	TGTGCCAGTCGCAGTGGACAAGCAGACAACTATGGCTACACCTTC